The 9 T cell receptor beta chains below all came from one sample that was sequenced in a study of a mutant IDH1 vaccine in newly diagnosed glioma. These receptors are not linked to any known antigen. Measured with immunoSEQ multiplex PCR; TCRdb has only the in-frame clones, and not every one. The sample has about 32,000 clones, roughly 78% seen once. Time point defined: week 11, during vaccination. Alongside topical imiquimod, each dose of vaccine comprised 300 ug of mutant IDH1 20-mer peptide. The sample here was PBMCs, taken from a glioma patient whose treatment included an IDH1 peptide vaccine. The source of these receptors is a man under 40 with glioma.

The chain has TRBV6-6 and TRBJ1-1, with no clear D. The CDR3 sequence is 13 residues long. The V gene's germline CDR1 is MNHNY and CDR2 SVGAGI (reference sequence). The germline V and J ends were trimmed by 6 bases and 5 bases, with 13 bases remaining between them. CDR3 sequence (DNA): TGTGCCAGCAGGGAGACATTGGGGACTGAAGCTTTCTTT. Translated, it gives CASRETLGTEAFF.

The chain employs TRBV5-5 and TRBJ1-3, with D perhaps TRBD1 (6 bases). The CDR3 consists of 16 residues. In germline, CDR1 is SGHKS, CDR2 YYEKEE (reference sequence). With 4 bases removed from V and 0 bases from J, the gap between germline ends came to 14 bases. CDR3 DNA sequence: TGTGCCAGCAGCCGAGGGACACAAAACTCTGGAAACACCATATATTTT. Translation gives CASSRGTQNSGNTIYF.

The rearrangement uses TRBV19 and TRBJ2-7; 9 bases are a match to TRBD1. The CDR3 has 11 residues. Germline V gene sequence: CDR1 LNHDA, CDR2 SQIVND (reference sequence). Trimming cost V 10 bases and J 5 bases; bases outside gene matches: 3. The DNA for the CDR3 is TGTGCCACGGGACAGGGCCACGAGCAGTACTTC. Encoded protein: CATGQGHEQYF.

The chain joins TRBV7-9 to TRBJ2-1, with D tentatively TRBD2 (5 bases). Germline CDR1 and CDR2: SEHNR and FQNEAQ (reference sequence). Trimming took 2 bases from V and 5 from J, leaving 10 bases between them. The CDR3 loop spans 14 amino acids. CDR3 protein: CASSLTSIDNEQFF. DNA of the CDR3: TGTGCCAGCAGCTTAACTAGTATCGACAATGAGCAGTTCTTC.

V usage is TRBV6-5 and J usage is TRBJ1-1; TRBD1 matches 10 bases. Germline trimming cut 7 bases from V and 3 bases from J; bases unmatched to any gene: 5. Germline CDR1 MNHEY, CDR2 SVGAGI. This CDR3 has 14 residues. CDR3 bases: TGTGCCAGCAATCCGACAGGGGGCCACACTGAAGCTTTCTTT. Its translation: CASNPTGGHTEAFF.

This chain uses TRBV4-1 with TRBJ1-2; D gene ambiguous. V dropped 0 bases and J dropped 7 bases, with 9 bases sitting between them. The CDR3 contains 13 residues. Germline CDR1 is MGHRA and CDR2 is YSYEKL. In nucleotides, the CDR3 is TGCGCCAGCAGCCAAGATCGGTTGCGTGGCTACACCTTC. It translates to CASSQDRLRGYTF.

Here the CDR3 DNA reads TGCAGCGTTAGGGTTGGGAATCAGCCCCAGCATTTT. Translation gives CSVRVGNQPQHF. This sequence joins TRBV29-1 and TRBJ1-5; D uncertain. The CDR3 runs 12 residues. Germline CDR1 reads SQVTM; CDR2 reads ANQGSEA. The V and J ends lost 5 bases and 4 bases respectively, with 9 bases between them.

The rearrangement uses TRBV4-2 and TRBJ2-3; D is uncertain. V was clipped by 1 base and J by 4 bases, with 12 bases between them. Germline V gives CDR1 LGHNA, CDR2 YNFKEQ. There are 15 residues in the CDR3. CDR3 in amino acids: CASSQVVETSDTQYF. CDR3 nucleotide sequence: TGTGCCAGCAGCCAAGTAGTAGAGACATCAGATACGCAGTATTTT.

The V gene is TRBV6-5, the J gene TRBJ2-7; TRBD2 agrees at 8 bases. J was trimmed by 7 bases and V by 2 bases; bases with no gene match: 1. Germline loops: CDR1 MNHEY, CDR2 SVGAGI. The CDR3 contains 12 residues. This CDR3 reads CASSYRGGEQYF. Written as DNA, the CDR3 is TGTGCCAGCAGTTACCGGGGGGGAGAGCAGTACTTC.